Below, 26 T cell receptor beta chains from the same sample are listed, as sequenced in a study of cytomegalovirus exposure and HLA in healthy donors. It was with 60 Vbeta and 13 Jbeta primers that the PCR ran. Method: immunoSEQ multiplex PCR; TCRdb's copy keeps in-frame clones and lacks some. The repertoire holds 150,000 to 200,000 clones, with 84% as singletons. Sequencing input: PBMCs. These receptors came from a woman aged 45-60 years in good health and CMV-seropositive.

Regarding this clone: The germline gene is not matched at one end of the junction; a read error may be the cause. In nucleotides, the CDR3 is TGTTCCAGCAGCTTCGGACTAGCGGGGGGGGGCACAGATACGCAGTATTTT. Protein: CSSSFGLAGGGTDTQYF. The V gene is TRBV7-9, the J gene TRBJ2-3; 15 positions match TRBD2. CDR1 is SEHNR and CDR2 is FQNEAQ in the germline V gene (reference sequence). The CDR3 spans 17 residues.

The rearrangement joins TRBV6-1 to TRBJ2-3; D gene uncertain. Germline CDR1 is MNHNS and CDR2 is SASEGT. V lost 4 bases to trimming and J lost 1 base, with 9 bases between them. The CDR3 spans 14 residues. The CDR3 DNA follows: TGTGCCAGCAGTGCCGCCCCGGGCACAGATACGCAGTATTTT. This gives the protein CASSAAPGTDTQYF.

The V and J genes are TRBV5-1 and TRBJ2-3; 7 bases are shared with TRBD1. J gave up 5 bases and V 4 bases, and 16 bases lay outside the gene matches. The CDR3 has 17 amino acids. Germline V CDR1 and CDR2: SGHRS, YFSETQ. CDR3 amino acids: CASSPRQGQPARDTQYF. The CDR3 coding sequence is TGCGCCAGCAGCCCGAGACAGGGCCAACCCGCACGAGATACGCAGTATTTT.

The genes are TRBV6-6 and TRBJ2-2; D possibly corresponds to TRBD2 (5 bases). The CDR3 totals 16 residues. Germline lookup yields CDR1 MNHNY and CDR2 SVGAGI (reference sequence). The germline V and J ends were trimmed by 5 bases and 5 bases, with 18 bases remaining between them. The DNA of the CDR3 is TGTGCCAGCAGTCTGCTTCCCGGAGGCTTGACCGGGGAGCTGTTTTTT. Translating it yields CASSLLPGGLTGELFF.

In DNA form, the CDR3 reads TGTGCCAGCAGTGAATGGGGGCCTTACAATGAGCAGTTCTTC. This encodes CASSEWGPYNEQFF. This chain connects TRBV6-1 to TRBJ2-1, with a tentative D call TRBD1 (6 bases). CDR1 is MNHNS and CDR2 is SASEGT in the germline V gene. V lost 2 bases and J lost 4, with 9 bases in between. CDR3 length equals 14 residues.

Comment on this clone: The identical CDR3 is also encoded by other nucleotide sequences in the sample. V and J are TRBV18 and TRBJ1-1; 8 nucleotides agree with TRBD1. Losses at the gene ends were 3 bases for V and 1 base for J; bases not matched to a gene: 1. The CDR3 contains 14 residues. Germline lookup yields CDR1 KGHSH and CDR2 LQKENI. The CDR3, as DNA: TGTGCCAGCTCACCCGGGACAGGGAACACTGAAGCTTTCTTT. Translation gives CASSPGTGNTEAFF.

The rearrangement links TRBV7-6 to TRBJ2-1; the D gene is possibly TRBD2 (7 bases). The CDR3 extends over 14 amino acids. The V gene lost 1 base and the J gene lost 8 bases, with 12 bases spanning the gap. In germline, CDR1 is SGHVS, CDR2 FNYEAQ. CDR3 sequence (DNA): TGTGCCAGCAGCTTAGACGGGGGGCGGGATGAGCAGTTCTTC. This codes for CASSLDGGRDEQFF.

The J gene is TRBJ1-1, the V gene TRBV6-5; D not resolved. Germline-derived CDR1 and CDR2 are MNHEY and SVGAGI. The CDR3 length is 14 residues. The V and J ends lost 5 bases and 2 bases respectively, with 12 bases between them. CDR3 amino acids: CASSTDRRNTEAFF. DNA of the CDR3: TGTGCCAGCAGTACGGATAGGAGAAACACTGAAGCTTTCTTT.

The chain is built from TRBV6-6 and TRBJ1-2; D is ambiguous. CDR1 is MNHNY and CDR2 is SVGAGI in the germline V gene (reference sequence). The CDR3 runs to 12 residues. Trimming stripped 4 bases from V and 7 bases from J, with 10 bases between. The DNA for the CDR3 is TGTGCCAGCAGTTCCCGGTATTTTGGCTACACCTTC. It is translated as CASSSRYFGYTF.

The gene calls are TRBV5-4 and TRBJ2-7; maybe TRBD1 (5 bases). The germline V gene encodes CDR1 SGHNT and CDR2 YYREEE (reference sequence). Trimming left V 2 bases short and J 7 bases short, with 16 bases between. CDR3 length: 14 residues. Written as DNA, the CDR3 is TGTGCCAGCAGCTTTAATCAGGGCTGGGGAGAGCAGTACTTC. Its translation: CASSFNQGWGEQYF.

The chain recombines TRBV4-1 with TRBJ1-1; TRBD1 is a possible D gene (5 bases). V dropped 4 bases and J dropped 4 bases, with 25 bases sitting between them. In germline, CDR1 is MGHRA, CDR2 YSYEKL. There are 18 residues in the CDR3. The CDR3 DNA reads TGCGCCAGCAGCCTACCAAGGCAGGCCCAGGGCCGAATCACTGAAGCTTTCTTT. This translates into CASSLPRQAQGRITEAFF.

The chain links TRBV7-2 to TRBJ2-2; 10 bases are shared with TRBD1. CDR1 is SGHTA, CDR2 FQGNSA, per germline. The CDR3 has 13 amino acids. The J segment lost 8 bases and the V segment lost 8 bases, leaving 5 bases of the junction unmatched. CDR3 protein: CASGQGVLGELFF. The CDR3 coding sequence is TGTGCCAGCGGACAGGGGGTTCTGGGGGAGCTGTTTTTT.

This clone was recorded a few times. The chain links TRBV7-9 to TRBJ2-7, with 9 bases aligning to TRBD1. V lost 4 bases and J lost 3; bases outside the gene matches: 7. Looked up from germline, CDR1 is SEHNR and CDR2 is FQNEAQ (reference sequence). The CDR3 runs 15 residues. CDR3 amino acids: CASSSRGQGNYEQYF. The CDR3 coding sequence is TGTGCCAGCAGCTCACGGGGACAGGGTAACTACGAGCAGTACTTC.

This clone was detected only once. The same CDR3 can be traced to other DNA sequences in this sample. The chain joins TRBV4-1 to TRBJ1-2; the match to TRBD1 covers 7 bases. CDR1 is MGHRA, CDR2 YSYEKL, per germline. V shed 0 bases and J 2 bases; nucleotides not matched to a gene: 6. This CDR3 has 16 residues. The CDR3 protein is CASSQDLEQGNYGYTF. Here the CDR3 DNA reads TGCGCCAGCAGCCAAGATCTGGAACAGGGGAACTATGGCTACACCTTC.

The chain links TRBV7-2 to TRBJ1-6; 8 bases fit TRBD1. This CDR3 is built from 15 residues. J gave up 5 bases and V 7 bases, and 7 bases lay outside the gene matches. Germline V lookup: CDR1 SGHTA, CDR2 FQGNSA. The CDR3 DNA is TGTGCCAGCACCCTCCGACAGGGGCATAATTCACCCCTCCACTTT. It is translated as CASTLRQGHNSPLHF.

The V call is TRBV2, the J call TRBJ2-2; 13 bases match TRBD2. Germline-derived CDR1 and CDR2 are SNHLY and FYNNEI. V shed 6 bases, J shed 7 bases, and the junction held 8 bases outside the gene matches. CDR3 size: 16 residues. In DNA form, the CDR3 reads TGTGCCAGCAGACCAACTAGCGGGGGGGGAAACGGGGAGCTGTTTTTT. Translated: CASRPTSGGGNGELFF.

This clone was recorded once. The rearrangement uses TRBV7-9 and TRBJ1-5; 9 bases line up with TRBD1. This CDR3 has 16 residues. CDR1 is SEHNR, CDR2 FQNEAQ, per germline (reference sequence). The V segment lost 5 bases and the J segment 3 bases; nucleotides outside the gene matches: 8. CDR3 region: CASSLETGGNNQPQHF. In nucleotides, the CDR3 is TGTGCCAGCAGCCTGGAGACAGGGGGAAACAATCAGCCCCAGCATTTT.

This chain uses TRBV7-9 with TRBJ2-2; 7 positions agree with TRBD1. J lost 1 base, V lost 9 bases, and 2 bases had no gene match. CDR3 size: 13 residues. From germline, CDR1 is SEHNR and CDR2 FQNEAQ (reference sequence). CDR3 region: CARSGGNTGELFF. CDR3 DNA: TGTGCCAGGTCAGGGGGGAACACCGGGGAGCTGTTTTTT.

V gene TRBV27 combines with J gene TRBJ2-7; weak D call: TRBD1 (8 bases). CDR3 length: 17 amino acids. V shed 2 bases and J shed 0 bases, with 17 bases lying between them. Germline V gene sequence: CDR1 MNHEY, CDR2 SMNVEV (reference sequence). CDR3 bases: TGTGCCAGCAGTTTAGAGGGGGGGACAGGACTCTCCTACGAGCAGTACTTC. The encoded protein is CASSLEGGTGLSYEQYF.

This chain uses TRBV5-1 with TRBJ2-1; TRBD2 agrees at 7 bases. The CDR3 loop spans 16 amino acids. In germline, CDR1 is SGHRS, CDR2 YFSETQ. The trim removed 1 base at V and 0 bases at J, leaving 4 bases unmatched. The CDR3 is CASSLLSSGSYNEQFF. The CDR3 DNA reads TGCGCCAGCAGCTTGCTCTCTAGCGGCTCCTACAATGAGCAGTTCTTC. Supplemented by reference TRBV5-1 and TRBJ2-1, the full variable domain reads KAGVTQTPRYLIKTRGQQVTLSCSPISGHRSVSWYQQTPGQGLQFLFEYFSETQRNKGNFPGRFSGRQFSNSRSEMNVSTLELGDSALYLCASSLLSSGSYNEQFFGPGTRLTVL.

The chain combines TRBV2 with TRBJ2-7; D perhaps matches TRBD2 (5 bases). Trimming shortened V by 6 bases and J by 1 base, and 7 bases separated the two germline ends. CDR3 length: 12 amino acids. The germline gives CDR1 SNHLY, CDR2 FYNNEI. CDR3 nucleotide sequence: TGTGCCAGCAGAAGGGAGTCCTACGAGCAGTACTTC. This translates into CASRRESYEQYF.

This clone was recorded once. The chain links TRBV2 to TRBJ2-2, with 7 bases identical to TRBD1. V was clipped by 7 bases and J by 4 bases; unmatched bases: 9. This CDR3 is built from 15 residues. Germline CDR1 SNHLY, CDR2 FYNNEI. In DNA form, the CDR3 reads TGTGCCAGCACCTCGAGACAGGGTGCCACCGGGGAGCTGTTTTTT. Its protein is CASTSRQGATGELFF.

The chain joins TRBV6-5 to TRBJ1-6, with 8 bases identical to TRBD1. The length of the CDR3 is 16 residues. J gave up 6 bases and V 4 bases, and 8 bases lay outside the gene matches. Germline CDR1 is MNHEY and CDR2 is SVGAGI. This chain's CDR3 is CASSFFRDRPNSPLHF. CDR3 nucleotide sequence: TGTGCCAGCAGTTTCTTCCGGGACAGGCCTAATTCACCCCTCCACTTT.

The genes are TRBV28 and TRBJ1-3, with 7 bases matching TRBD1. The length of the CDR3 is 16 residues. The germline CDR1 and CDR2 sequences are MDHEN and SYDVKM. The V segment lost 5 bases and the J segment 0 bases; nucleotides outside the gene matches: 7. CDR3 sequence: CASSQGQALSGNTIYF. The CDR3 DNA reads TGTGCCAGCAGTCAAGGACAGGCCCTCTCTGGAAACACCATATATTTT.

Turning to this clone: One end of the junction varies from germline; a read error may be responsible. The genes are TRBV6-6 and TRBJ2-3, with a tentative D call TRBD1 (6 bases). This CDR3 is built from 13 residues. CDR1 and CDR2 from the germline V gene are MNHNY and SVGAGI (reference sequence). The CDR3 DNA is TGTGCCGGCAGTTATTCACAGGGAAATACGCAGTATTTT. Residues: CAGSYSQGNTQYF.

This clone was counted between two and nine times. The gene calls are TRBV6-5 and TRBJ1-6; D perhaps matches TRBD1 (6 bases). The CDR3 contains 13 residues. V was cut by 10 bases and J by 8 bases, with 15 bases left in between. Germline V gene lookup returns CDR1 MNHEY and CDR2 SVGAGI. Written as DNA, the CDR3 is TGTGCCACCGCAGACAGGCAATATTCACCCCTCCACTTT. Its translation: CATADRQYSPLHF.